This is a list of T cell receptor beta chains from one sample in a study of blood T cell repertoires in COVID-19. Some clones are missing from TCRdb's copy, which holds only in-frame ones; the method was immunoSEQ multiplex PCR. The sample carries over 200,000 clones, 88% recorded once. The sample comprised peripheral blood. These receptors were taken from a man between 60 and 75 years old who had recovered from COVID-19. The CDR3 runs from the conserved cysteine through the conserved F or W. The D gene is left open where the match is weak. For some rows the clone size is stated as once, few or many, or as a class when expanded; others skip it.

CASSYVGYYPEKLFF | TGTGCCAGCAGTTACGTTGGATACTACCCTGAAAAACTGTTTTTT | TRBJ1-4 | . | . | TRBV6-2/TRBV6-3
CASSEGQSAGYTF | TGTGCCAGCAGTGAGGGACAGAGTGCCGGCTACACCTTC | TRBJ1-2 | TRBD1 | . | TRBV2
CASSYSQGPYEQYF | TGTGCCAGCAGTTACTCTCAGGGCCCCTACGAGCAGTACTTC | TRBJ2-7 | . | . | TRBV6-5
CASRPGGGKGEQFF | TGTGCCAGCAGGCCGGGAGGGGGGAAGGGTGAGCAGTTCTTC | TRBJ2-1 | TRBD2 | . | TRBV9
CASSLQGGAGNTIYF | TGTGCCAGCAGCTTGCAGGGAGGGGCTGGAAACACCATATATTTT | TRBJ1-3 | . | . | TRBV7-9
CASRAGTGGRVEQYF | TGCGCCAGCAGAGCCGGGACAGGGGGCCGGGTTGAGCAGTACTTC | TRBJ2-7 | TRBD1 | . | TRBV5-1
CASSLRISGEGYEQYF | TGTGCCAGCAGCTTAAGAATCAGCGGGGAGGGGTACGAGCAGTACTTC | TRBJ2-7 | TRBD2 | . | TRBV7-2
CASSSNSGMGNSNQPQHF | TGTGCCAGCAGCTCCAACTCAGGGATGGGAAATAGCAATCAGCCCCAGCATTTT | TRBJ1-5 | . | . | TRBV7-8
CASSLSFQVGNEQFF | TGCGCCAGCAGCCTCTCTTTCCAGGTAGGCAATGAGCAGTTCTTC | TRBJ2-1 | . | once | TRBV4-1
CASSKNGGELSEQYF | TGTGCCAGCAGTAAGAATGGGGGGGAACTGAGCGAGCAGTACTTC | TRBJ2-7 | TRBD2 | . | TRBV6-6
CASSIEYRAFTDTQYF | TGTGCCAGTAGTATTGAATACAGGGCCTTCACAGATACGCAGTATTTT | TRBJ2-3 | . | many | TRBV19
CASSFSGTRIEKLFF | TGTGCCAGCAGCTTCTCCGGGACAAGGATTGAAAAACTGTTTTTT | TRBJ1-4 | . | . | TRBV7-9
CASSNTGYSGYTF | TGTGCCAGCAGTAATACAGGGTATAGTGGCTACACCTTC | TRBJ1-2 | . | . | TRBV6-4
CASSERGSSYNSPLHF | TGTGCCAGCAGTGAAAGGGGGAGCTCCTATAATTCACCCCTCCACTTT | TRBJ1-6 | . | . | TRBV2
CASSLDGEISTEAFF | TGTGCCAGCAGCTTAGATGGGGAGATTAGCACTGAAGCTTTCTTT | TRBJ1-1 | . | . | TRBV7-2
CASSLAGGYTF | TGTGCCAGCAGCTTGGCGGGGGGCTACACCTTC | TRBJ1-2 | . | . | TRBV5-6
CASSRGGGNQPQHF | TGTGCCAGCAGCCGTGGGGGCGGCAATCAGCCCCAGCATTTT | TRBJ1-5 | . | . | TRBV7-9
CASSGPLKGTGELFF | TGTGCCAGCAGCGGACCTTTGAAGGGGACCGGGGAGCTGTTTTTT | TRBJ2-2 | . | . | TRBV9
CASRQDRRETQYF | TGTGCCAGCAGACAGGACAGACGGGAGACCCAGTACTTC | TRBJ2-5 | . | . | TRBV6-5